The 10 T cell receptor beta chains given below trace back to one sample, sequenced in a study of STAT5B mutations in CD4+ large granular lymphocyte leukemia. TCRdb's table, derived via immunoSEQ multiplex PCR, lists solely in-frame clones and lacks some. The sample contains 24,000 or so clones, around three quarters of which appear only once. Specimen: CD4+ T cells from blood buffy coats. The receptors originated from a human donor in good health.

A few counts support this clone. The DNA for the CDR3 is TGTGCCAGCAACCCAAGACACAGGGGAAATCCCGAGCAGTACTTC. It codes for CASNPRHRGNPEQYF. V gene TRBV28 combines with J gene TRBJ2-7; TRBD1 agrees at 7 bases. Germline V gives CDR1 MDHEN, CDR2 SYDVKM. Losses at the gene ends were 7 bases for V and 6 bases for J; bases not matched to a gene: 15. This CDR3 region has 15 residues.

The V call is TRBV7-8, the J call TRBJ2-7; D is unclear. V was shortened by 1 base and J by 3 bases, with 10 bases between the two germline ends. From germline, CDR1 is SGHVS and CDR2 FQNEAQ. This CDR3 spans 14 amino acids. The CDR3 region has the DNA TGTGCCAGCAGCTTAGATAACGGGCACTACGAGCAGTACGTC. This encodes CASSLDNGHYEQYV.

The rearrangement joins TRBV19 to TRBJ1-5, with 11 bases that match TRBD1. The CDR3 has 14 amino acids. With 7 bases clipped from V and 6 bases from J, the junction kept 5 bases outside the gene matches. CDR1 LNHDA and CDR2 SQIVND come from the germline V gene (reference sequence). The CDR3 coding sequence is TGTGCCAGTAAACCGGACAGGGGGCCTCAGCCCCAGCATTTT. Protein: CASKPDRGPQPQHF.

V usage is TRBV15 and J usage is TRBJ2-7; D gene ambiguous. The germline gives CDR1 LNHNV, CDR2 YYDKDF (reference sequence). Trimming removed 0 bases at V and 6 bases at J, with 15 bases between. The CDR3 length is 15 residues. CDR3 amino acids: CATSRDRLGPGEQYF. CDR3 DNA: TGTGCCACCAGCAGAGATCGTTTGGGCCCGGGCGAGCAGTACTTC.

The chain employs TRBV5-1 and TRBJ1-2, with D perhaps matching TRBD1 (6 bases). The length of the CDR3 is 14 residues. Germline CDR1 SGHRS, CDR2 YFSETQ. The V end was cut by 4 bases, the J end by 7 bases, with 17 bases between. The CDR3 protein is CASSPTPGAPGYTF. Written as DNA, the CDR3 is TGCGCCAGCAGCCCGACTCCGGGGGCCCCTGGCTACACCTTC. The entire variable domain, with the rest obtained from reference TRBV5-1 and TRBJ1-2, is as follows: KAGVTQTPRYLIKTRGQQVTLSCSPISGHRSVSWYQQTPGQGLQFLFEYFSETQRNKGNFPGRFSGRQFSNSRSEMNVSTLELGDSALYLCASSPTPGAPGYTFGSGTRLTVV.

This chain uses TRBV5-4 with TRBJ1-1; D gene uncertain. This CDR3 has 13 residues. Trimming shortened V by 4 bases and J by 1 base, and 8 bases separated the two germline ends. Germline V gene lookup returns CDR1 SGHNT and CDR2 YYREEE (reference sequence). The CDR3 sequence is CASSTTENTEAFF. CDR3 coding DNA: TGTGCCAGCAGCACCACGGAGAACACTGAAGCTTTCTTT.

The chain uses TRBV7-3 and TRBJ2-6, with D possibly matching TRBD2 (6 bases). The CDR3 has 15 residues. Germline assignment: CDR1 SGHTA and CDR2 FQGTGA. Trimming removed 1 base from V and 2 bases from J, with 6 bases in between. CDR3 sequence (DNA): TGTGCCAGCAGCTTAAGCGGGGCTGGGGCCAACGTCCTGACTTTC. Protein product: CASSLSGAGANVLTF.

The V gene is TRBV27, the J gene TRBJ2-7, with D tentatively TRBD1 or TRBD2 (6 bases each). Looked up from germline, CDR1 is MNHEY and CDR2 is SMNVEV (reference sequence). The CDR3 has 14 residues. V lost 5 bases, J lost 5 bases, and 16 bases lay in between. CDR3 residues: CASSRPGAWNEQYF. The CDR3 DNA sequence: TGTGCCAGCAGTCGGCCGGGGGCTTGGAACGAGCAGTACTTC.

This clone was detected a few times. The V call is TRBV5-6, the J call TRBJ1-6, with D tentatively TRBD1 (5 bases). Deletions cut 1 base from V and 9 bases from J, with 14 bases between. There are 15 residues in the CDR3. CDR1 and CDR2 from the germline V gene are SGHDT and YYEEEE. CDR3 sequence (DNA): TGTGCCAGCAGCTTGTCGGGGGAGTGGGTTTCACCCCTCCACTTT. Translation: CASSLSGEWVSPLHF. Full variable domain (missing parts from reference TRBV5-6 and TRBJ1-6): DAGVTQSPTHLIKTRGQQVTLRCSPKSGHDTVSWYQQALGQGPQFIFQYYEEEERQRGNFPDRFSGHQFPNYSSELNVNALLLGDSALYLCASSLSGEWVSPLHFGNGTRLTVT.

The CDR3 reads CASSQGGAKETQYF. CDR3 bases: TGCGCCAGCAGCCAAGGGGGGGCCAAAGAGACCCAGTACTTC. The rearrangement uses TRBV4-1 and TRBJ2-5; D possibly uses TRBD1 or TRBD2 (6 bases each). Trimming cost V 1 base and J 3 bases, with 9 bases left between them. Germline V gene lookup returns CDR1 MGHRA and CDR2 YSYEKL. This CDR3 is built from 14 residues.